These 3 T cell receptor beta chains were sequenced from one sample in a study of circulating and synovial CD4+ cells in juvenile arthritis. Method: immunoSEQ multiplex PCR; TCRdb's copy keeps in-frame clones and lacks some. The table includes about 33,000 clones, 90% to 95% detected once. The sequencing input was CD4+ T cells from blood. All receptors derive from a human donor with juvenile idiopathic arthritis.

The chain is built from TRBV28 and TRBJ2-6, with D uncertain. The V end was cut by 5 bases, the J end by 4 bases, with 12 bases between. In germline, CDR1 is MDHEN, CDR2 SYDVKM. The CDR3 sequence is 15 residues long. The CDR3 DNA reads as TGTGCCAGCAGTGAACAGCTTCTGGGGGCCAACGTCCTGACTTTC. As protein: CASSEQLLGANVLTF.

The chain recombines TRBV7-3 with TRBJ2-3, with TRBD2 matching 8 bases. CDR3 length equals 16 residues. The V segment lost 5 bases and the J segment 1 base; nucleotides outside the gene matches: 8. Germline CDR1 and CDR2: SGHTA and FQGTGA. CDR3 coding DNA: TGTGCCAGCAGCAGAGGGGCGGGGGGTCGCACAGATACGCAGTATTTT. This codes for CASSRGAGGRTDTQYF. Variable domain in full (rest from reference TRBV7-3 and TRBJ2-3): GAGVSQTPSNKVTEKGKYVELRCDPISGHTALYWYRQSLGQGPEFLIYFQGTGAADDSGLPNDRFFAVRPEGSVSTLKIQRTERGDSAVYLCASSRGAGGRTDTQYFGPGTRLTVL.

The chain recombines TRBV18 with TRBJ2-1; 13 nucleotides align to TRBD2. CDR3 size: 18 residues. Germline loops: CDR1 KGHSH, CDR2 LQKENI. Unmatched junction bases numbered 9, after V lost 5 bases and J lost 2 bases. The CDR3 DNA reads TGTGCCAGCTCAGCCAGAACTACTAGCGGGGGGGCCTACAATGAGCAGTTCTTC. This sequence encodes CASSARTTSGGAYNEQFF.